The 20 T cell receptor beta chains listed next were all sequenced from one sample in a study of blood T cells in healthy people across ages. A second PCR, run for about 6 to 12 cycles, used a sample-barcoded 5' primer plus a J-beta primer mix. TCRdb re-called the 5' RACE reads with MiXCR, one entry per CDR3 protein. The table has about 1 million distinct CDR3 sequences, roughly 45% seen once; the top ten hold over 15%. The sequencing sample was made of blood. These receptors came from a woman aged 60-70 years in good health.

This rearrangement joins TRBV18 to TRBJ2-5; weak D call: TRBD2 (7 bases). With 2 bases removed from V and 2 bases from J, the gap between germline ends came to 15 bases. CDR3 length: 16 amino acids. From germline, CDR1 is KGHSH and CDR2 LQKENI. CDR3: CASSPLFRGAQETQYF. The CDR3 DNA reads TGTGCCAGCTCACCATTGTTTCGGGGGGCTCAAGAGACCCAGTACTTC.

The rearrangement joins TRBV6-5 to TRBJ2-7; D is unresolved. Germline V gene data show CDR1 as MNHEY and CDR2 as SVGAGI. V gave up 0 bases and J gave up 0 bases, with 12 bases separating them. This CDR3 region has 16 residues. CDR3 bases: TGTGCCAGCAGTTACTCGAAAGTCGCCTTCTCCTACGAGCAGTACTTC. Its protein is CASSYSKVAFSYEQYF.

This clonotype was seen a single time. Germline is not matched at one junction end, which may reflect a read error. The gene calls are TRBV9 and TRBJ2-5; weak D call: TRBD1 (6 bases). Germline-derived CDR1 and CDR2 are SGDLS and YYNGEE. The CDR3 consists of 13 residues. For the CDR3, the DNA is TGTGACAGCAGCGTATGGGGGCAGGAGACCCAGTACTTC. Its translation is CDSSVWGQETQYF.

The V call is TRBV2, the J call TRBJ2-5; maybe TRBD1 (6 bases). CDR1 is SNHLY and CDR2 is FYNNEI in the germline V gene. V dropped 4 bases and J dropped 5 bases, with 14 bases sitting between them. The CDR3 covers 14 residues. In DNA form, the CDR3 reads TGTGCCAGCAGTGCTACAGGGCCTATGGAGACCCAGTACTTC. Its protein product is CASSATGPMETQYF.

Many counts were recorded for this clonotype. This sequence joins TRBV29-1 and TRBJ2-1; D uncertain. From germline, CDR1 is SQVTM and CDR2 ANQGSEA. Trimming removed 4 bases at V and 5 bases at J, with 6 bases between. This CDR3 comprises 11 residues. The CDR3 sequence is CSVGQDNEQFF. The CDR3 DNA reads as TGCAGCGTTGGCCAGGACAATGAGCAGTTCTTC.

This clonotype was seen only once. This chain joins TRBV20-1 and TRBJ1-1; D call uncertain. CDR3 length: 13 amino acids. V dropped 2 bases and J dropped 0 bases, with 7 bases sitting between them. Germline CDR1 is DFQATT and CDR2 is SNEGSKA (reference sequence). CDR3 DNA: TGCAGTGCTAGACGAGCAGTGAACACTGAAGCTTTCTTT. It encodes CSARRAVNTEAFF.

Of note for this clonotype: A much larger clone differs by one base, so this may be a read error. The chain uses TRBV2 and TRBJ2-1; 13 positions match TRBD2. The CDR3 is 16 amino acids. CDR1 and CDR2 from the germline V gene are SNHLY and FYNNEI. Trimming removed 6 bases from V and 6 bases from J; junction bases left unmatched: 8. CDR3 in DNA: TGTGCCAGCAGGGAACCCGGACTAGCGGGAGCCAATGAGCAGTTCTTC. It yields the protein CASREPGLAGANEQFF.

This clonotype was observed a handful of times. V usage is TRBV14 and J usage is TRBJ2-7; D not resolved. The last part of the DNA fits TRBJ2-5 better; the J call may be wrong. Germline CDR1 reads SGHDN; CDR2 reads FVKESK. CDR3 length: 13 residues. CDR3 protein: CASSPYIGETQYF. In nucleotides, the CDR3 is TGTGCCAGCAGCCCATATATCGGGGAGACCCAGTACTTC.

The rearrangement joins TRBV5-1 to TRBJ2-7; D tentatively fits TRBD1 or TRBD2 (6 bases each). Germline values: CDR1 SGHRS, CDR2 YFSETQ. The CDR3 is made up of 14 amino acids. V lost 2 bases, J lost 6 bases, and 15 bases lay in between. The CDR3 DNA follows: TGCGCCAGCAGCTTCACCGGGGGCGAGGCCGAGCAGTACTTC. It yields the protein CASSFTGGEAEQYF.

The gene calls are TRBV7-9 and TRBJ2-1; D is possibly TRBD2 (6 bases). This CDR3 is 16 amino acids long. Germline V gene sequence: CDR1 SEHNR, CDR2 FQNEAQ (reference sequence). V was cut by 6 bases and J by 1 base, with 16 bases left in between. DNA of the CDR3: TGTGCCAGCAGTCAGGGCACCGGGAGTTCCTACAATGAGCAGTTCTTC. This encodes CASSQGTGSSYNEQFF.

The chain has TRBV6-1 and TRBJ2-5; 12 bases are a match to TRBD2. There are 17 residues in the CDR3. V lost 6 bases and J lost 5; bases outside the gene matches: 13. Germline V gives CDR1 MNHNS, CDR2 SASEGT. CDR3 DNA: TGTGCCAGCAGCGTCGGACTAGCGGGAACAGGGCGCGAGACCCAGTACTTC. This encodes CASSVGLAGTGRETQYF.

The V gene is TRBV6-2 or TRBV6-3, the J gene TRBJ2-7; 7 positions agree with TRBD1. Germline V gene data show CDR1 as MNHEY and CDR2 as SVGEGT. The V and J ends lost 5 bases and 0 bases, in that order; junction bases with no gene match: 16. This CDR3 is 18 amino acids long. CDR3 DNA sequence: TGTGCCAGCAGTAAAACTGCCGCTACAGGGGCAAGCTCCTACGAGCAGTACTTC. Translated: CASSKTAATGASSYEQYF.

This chain links TRBV28 with TRBJ2-3; D possibly corresponds to TRBD1 (6 bases). Germline loops: CDR1 MDHEN, CDR2 SYDVKM. V was pared by 2 bases and J by 10 bases, with 16 bases between. This CDR3 has 14 residues. The CDR3 DNA reads TGTGCCAGCAGTTTAGGGGGCTCGACCTTTGCGCAGTATTTT. It specifies CASSLGGSTFAQYF. Complete variable domain (other parts from reference TRBV28 and TRBJ2-3): DVKVTQSSRYLVKRTGEKVFLECVQDMDHENMFWYRQDPGLGLRLIYFSYDVKMKEKGDIPEGYSVSREKKERFSLILESASTNQTSMYLCASSLGGSTFAQYFGPGTRLTVL.

This clonotype was detected a few times. The chain joins TRBV20-1 to TRBJ1-4; D may be TRBD1 (5 bases). The CDR3 has 14 amino acids. The germline CDR1 and CDR2 sequences are DFQATT and SNEGSKA (reference sequence). Trimming took 3 bases from V and 4 from J, leaving 12 bases between them. Here the CDR3 reads CSARPGHNNEKLFF. CDR3 in DNA: TGCAGTGCTAGGCCCGGACACAATAATGAAAAACTGTTTTTT.

This clonotype occurred a few times. The V call is TRBV2, the J call TRBJ1-5; TRBD1 matches 9 bases. J gave up 7 bases and V 4 bases, and 5 bases lay outside the gene matches. This CDR3 has 14 residues. The germline V gene encodes CDR1 SNHLY and CDR2 FYNNEI. The CDR3 reads CASSVGTGSQPQHF. CDR3 coding DNA: TGTGCCAGCAGTGTAGGGACAGGGTCGCAGCCCCAGCATTTT.

With regard to this clonotype: One end of the junction does not line up with germline, which may come from a read error. J is TRBJ2-6 and V is TRBV7-8; TRBD1 aligns across 12 bases. The CDR3 contains 19 residues. The germline V gene has CDR1 SGHVS and CDR2 FQNEAQ. The CDR3 reads CASSHTSGGQGAGANVPTF. CDR3 nucleotides: TGTGCCAGCAGCCATACCAGTGGGGGACAGGGGGCTGGGGCCAACGTCCCGACTTTC.

The chain recombines TRBV3-1 with TRBJ2-1; 7 bases map to TRBD2. The DNA end is more similar to TRBJ2-7, so the J call may be wrong. The CDR3 is 17 residues long. Germline loops: CDR1 LGHDT, CDR2 YNNKEL (reference sequence). The CDR3 reads CASSPISGEGPYNEQYF. In DNA form, the CDR3 reads TGTGCCAGCAGCCCCATCTCTGGGGAGGGCCCCTACAATGAGCAGTACTTC.

The chain has TRBV6-6 and TRBJ2-3; D tentatively reads TRBD1 or TRBD2 (5 bases each). Looked up from germline, CDR1 is MNHNY and CDR2 is SVGAGI (reference sequence). The CDR3 is 15 amino acids. V dropped 1 base and J dropped 6 bases, with 14 bases sitting between them. As DNA, the CDR3 is TGTGCCAGCAGTTACTGGGGTGGGGGATACGATACGCAGTATTTT. Translating gives CASSYWGGGYDTQYF.

This clonotype was detected once. Its ends do not fully match the called genes, so a read error is possible. CDR3 nucleotide sequence: TGCGCCAGCAGCTGGAGGCAGCTTGAGACCCAGTACTTC. It yields the protein CASSWRQLETQYF. The genes are TRBV7-9 and TRBJ2-4; the D gene is possibly TRBD2 (5 bases). The J call may be incorrect, as the DNA end agrees better with TRBJ2-5. This CDR3 region has 13 residues. Germline values: CDR1 SEHNR, CDR2 FQNEAQ (reference sequence).

This chain joins TRBV5-5 and TRBJ2-6; D possibly corresponds to TRBD1 (6 bases). Germline loops: CDR1 SGHKS, CDR2 YYEKEE (reference sequence). The CDR3 has 18 residues. Deletions cut 0 bases from V and 0 bases from J, with 13 bases between. The CDR3 loop reads CASSLVRQAISGANVLTF. The CDR3 DNA reads TGTGCCAGCAGCTTGGTCCGACAGGCGATCTCTGGGGCCAACGTCCTGACTTTC.